This T cell receptor beta chain was recorded in a study of T cell clonality in common variable immunodeficiency. The study, taken as a whole, reports: TCRbeta clonality was increased in CVID versus healthy controls.

In germline, CDR1 is KGHSH, CDR2 LQKENI. The CDR3 length is 17 residues. In regard to this clone: Its antigen is unidentified. The DNA ends 3 residues before the CDR3 does, and the rest of the CDR3 is filled in from the germline J gene.

Some clones are missing from TCRdb's copy, which holds only in-frame ones; the method was immunoSEQ multiplex PCR. This sample comprises tens of thousands of clones, none seen once only. The clonotype comes from a person between 18 and 70 years old in good health. The rearrangement uses TRBV18 and TRBJ2-3; 14 bases fit TRBD2. Sequencing input: peripheral blood mononuclear cells. The part of the CDR3 DNA that was read is TGTGCCAGCTCACCGGGACTAGCGGGAGTATCGCAAGAGACG. It is translated as CASSPGLAGVSQET. The whole CDR3 protein reads CASSPGLAGVSQETQYF.